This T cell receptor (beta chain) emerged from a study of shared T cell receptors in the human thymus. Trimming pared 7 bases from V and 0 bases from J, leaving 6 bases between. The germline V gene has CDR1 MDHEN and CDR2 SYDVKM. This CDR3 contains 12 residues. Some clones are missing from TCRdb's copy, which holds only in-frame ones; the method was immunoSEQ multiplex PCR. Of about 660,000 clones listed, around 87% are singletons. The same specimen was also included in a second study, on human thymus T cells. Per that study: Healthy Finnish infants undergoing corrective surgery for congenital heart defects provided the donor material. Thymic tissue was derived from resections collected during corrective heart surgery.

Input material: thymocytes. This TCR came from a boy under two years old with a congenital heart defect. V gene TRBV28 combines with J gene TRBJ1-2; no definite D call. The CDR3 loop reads CASTQANYGYTF. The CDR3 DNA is TGTGCCAGCACCCAGGCTAACTATGGCTACACCTTC.